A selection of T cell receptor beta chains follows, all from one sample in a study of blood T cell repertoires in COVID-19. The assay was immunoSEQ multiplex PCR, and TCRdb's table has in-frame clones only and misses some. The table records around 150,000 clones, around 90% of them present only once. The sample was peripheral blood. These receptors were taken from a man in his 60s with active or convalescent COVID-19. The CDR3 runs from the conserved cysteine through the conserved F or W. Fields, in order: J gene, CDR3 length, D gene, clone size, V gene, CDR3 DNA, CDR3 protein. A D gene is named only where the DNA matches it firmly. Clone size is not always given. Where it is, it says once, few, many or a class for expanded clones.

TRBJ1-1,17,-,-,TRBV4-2,TGTGCCAGCAGCCAAGATGTAGGACAGAAGGGCAACACTGAAGCTTTCTTT,CASSQDVGQKGNTEAFF
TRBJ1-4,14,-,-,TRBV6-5,TGTGCCAGCGGGAGGGGGGTTCAGGGTGAAAAACTGTTTTTT,CASGRGVQGEKLFF
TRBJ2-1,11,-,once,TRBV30,TGTGCCTGGAGTGTTAGTATTGAGCAGTTCTTC,CAWSVSIEQFF
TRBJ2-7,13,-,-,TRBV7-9,TGTGCCAGCAGCTTAAAAGGGGCTGGCGAGCAGTACTTC,CASSLKGAGEQYF
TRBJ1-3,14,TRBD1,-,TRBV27,TGTGCCAGCAGTATGGACAGGGGGCTAAACACCATATATTTT,CASSMDRGLNTIYF
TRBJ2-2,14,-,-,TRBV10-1,TGCGCCAGCAGTGAGTGGTCAGGGATCGGGGAGCTGTTTTTT,CASSEWSGIGELFF
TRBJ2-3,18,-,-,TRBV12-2,TGTGCAAGTCGCTTAGCTAAGACTTGTTCGTGGGGCTCAGATACGCAGTATTTT,CASRLAKTCSWGSDTQYF
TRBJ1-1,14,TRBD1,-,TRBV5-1,TGCGCCAGCAGCTTGCGACAGGGACCCACTGAAGCTTTCTTT,CASSLRQGPTEAFF
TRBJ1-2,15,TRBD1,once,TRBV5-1,TGCGCCAGCAGCCCGGGGGACAGTACAGTCTATGGCTACACCTTC,CASSPGDSTVYGYTF
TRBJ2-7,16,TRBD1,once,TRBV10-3,TGTGCCATCAGTGAGTCCCCAGGGGGCGCAGGCTACGAGCAGTACTTC,CAISESPGGAGYEQYF
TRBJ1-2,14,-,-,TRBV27,TGTGCCAGCAGTTTAGGTCCGGCTAACTATGGCTACACCTTC,CASSLGPANYGYTF
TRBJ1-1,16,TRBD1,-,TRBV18,TGTGCCAGCTCACCACTTTCGGACAGGATGAACACTGAAGCTTTCTTT,CASSPLSDRMNTEAFF
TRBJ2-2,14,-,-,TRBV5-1,TGCGCCAGCGTAATGGCCCCGAACACCGGGGAGCTGTTTTTT,CASVMAPNTGELFF
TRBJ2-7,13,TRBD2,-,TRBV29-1,TGCAGCGTTCACGGGACTAATCCCTACGAGCAGTACTTC,CSVHGTNPYEQYF
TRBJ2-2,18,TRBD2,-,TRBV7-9,TGTGCCAGCAGCTTAGGCAGTATTGGCGGGAGGGCCGCCGGGGAGCTGTTTTTT,CASSLGSIGGRAAGELFF
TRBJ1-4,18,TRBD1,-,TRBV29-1,TGCAGCGTCCGTGGACAGGGGGCGCATCTTGAATTGCATGAAAAACTGTTTTTT,CSVRGQGAHLELHEKLFF
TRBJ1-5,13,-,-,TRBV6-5,TGTGCCAGCAGTAGACAGGCGGATCAGCCCCAGCATTTT,CASSRQADQPQHF
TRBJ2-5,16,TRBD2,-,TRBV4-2,TGTGCCAGCAGCCATGAACTAGCGGGGGGGCAAGAGACCCAGTACTTC,CASSHELAGGQETQYF
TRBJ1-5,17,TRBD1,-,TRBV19,TGTGCCAGTAGTTCCGATCCCTCAGGGGGCTACGCTCAGCCCCAGCATTTT,CASSSDPSGGYAQPQHF
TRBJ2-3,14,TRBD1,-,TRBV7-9,TGTGCCAGCAGCTACGGACAGGGGACAGATACGCAGTATTTT,CASSYGQGTDTQYF
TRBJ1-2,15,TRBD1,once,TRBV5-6,TGTGCCAGCAGCCGAAGGGACAGGGCACGCTATGGCTACACCTTC,CASSRRDRARYGYTF
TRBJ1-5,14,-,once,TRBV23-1,TGCGCCAGCAGTCACCTCGGGATTAATCAGCCCCAGCATTTT,CASSHLGINQPQHF
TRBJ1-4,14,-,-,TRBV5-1,TGCGCCAGCAGCTCCCTAGTGGGTAATGAAAAACTGTTTTTT,CASSSLVGNEKLFF
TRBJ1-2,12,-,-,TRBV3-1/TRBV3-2,TGTGCCAGCACCCTAGTGGGGGGGGGCTACACCTTC,CASTLVGGGYTF
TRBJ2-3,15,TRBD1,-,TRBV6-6,TGTGCCAGCAGGACCGGGACAGGGCCCACAGATACGCAGTATTTT,CASRTGTGPTDTQYF
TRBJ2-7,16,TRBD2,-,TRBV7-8,TGTGCCAGCAGCTTAAATGGGGCTAGCGGGAGTTACGAGCAGTACTTC,CASSLNGASGSYEQYF
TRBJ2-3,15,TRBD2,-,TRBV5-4,TGTGCCAGCAGCTTGTGGACTAGCGGGAGGGATACGCAGTATTTT,CASSLWTSGRDTQYF
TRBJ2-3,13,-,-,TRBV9,TGTGCCGGCTCCGGGAACGGGGCAGATACGCAGTATTTT,CAGSGNGADTQYF
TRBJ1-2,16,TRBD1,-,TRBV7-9,TGTGCCAGCAGCTTTCCAAGTAGTAGGGACAGCGCCGGCTACACCTTC,CASSFPSSRDSAGYTF
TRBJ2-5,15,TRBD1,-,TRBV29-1,TGCAGCGTGGAAAGGGACAGGGAGGAAGAAGAGACCCAGTACTTC,CSVERDREEEETQYF
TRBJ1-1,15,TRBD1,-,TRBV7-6,TGTGCCAGCAGCGGGCGTACAGGGGTAGGGACTGAAGCTTTCTTT,CASSGRTGVGTEAFF